This T cell receptor (beta chain) was observed in a study of T cell responses to AZD1222 COVID-19 vaccine. Study details: Recipients boosted at about 4 weeks or about 12 weeks are pooled. Regarding the study as a whole: No day 14 peak samples; only post-peak repertoires were characterized. With two AZD1222 doses given, Spike-specific TCR breadth and depth both rose.

As to this clone: Its antigen is not known.

Profiling relied on immunoSEQ multiplex PCR, and the TCRdb table lists in-frame clones only, not all of them. The sample records 150,000 to 180,000 clones, 88% being singletons. The germline CDR1 and CDR2 sequences are SGHTA and FQGTGA. This CDR3 is built from 15 residues. V gave up 0 bases and J gave up 6 bases; unmatched junction bases: 7. Here the sequenced sample was peripheral blood, taken on day 0 of AZD1222 vaccination. V and J are TRBV7-3 and TRBJ1-2; TRBD1 agrees at 7 bases. This sequence was found in an adult in good health. The CDR3 sequence is CASSLTGGARDGYTF. CDR3 nucleotides: TGTGCCAGCAGCTTAACAGGGGGCGCAAGGGATGGCTACACCTTC.